This TCR beta chain was sequenced during a study of T cells in Graves' hyperthyroidism and ophthalmopathy. Study as a whole: Upon initial diagnosis and before any treatment, peripheral blood was collected.

Participants, patients aged 18 to 65, had newly diagnosed hyperthyroidism with a duration under 2 months. Researchers took RNA transcripts and amplified the TCR beta CDR3 regions from them. Researchers ran a first-round RT-PCR on the TCR CDR3 using the HTBI primer set. TCRdb reprocessed the multiplex PCR reads via MiXCR and lists one record per CDR3 protein. In the table there are about 680,000 distinct CDR3 sequences, under 45% of which are singletons. Turning to this clonotype: Its specificity is unknown.

Study-wide points: Using 13 V-J features, a model discriminated ophthalmopathy from stable hyperthyroidism.

Deletions cut 5 bases from V and 4 bases from J, with 17 bases between. The CDR3 is 16 amino acids. Germline CDR1 reads SGHAT; CDR2 reads FQDESV (reference sequence). V usage is TRBV11-1 and J usage is TRBJ2-2; D not resolved. Sequenced input: blood. The clonotype was recovered from a woman in her thirties or forties with Graves' hyperthyroidism. The CDR3 DNA reads as TGTGCCAGCAGCCGCAATAATCTGTGGGCCACCGGGGAGCTGTTTTTT. This encodes CASSRNNLWATGELFF.